This paragraph covers one T cell receptor (beta chain) sequence. The antigen is not known. V was cut by 3 bases and J by 8 bases, with 13 bases left in between. This CDR3 comprises 13 residues. Looked up from germline, CDR1 is SQVTM and CDR2 is ANQGSEA. The data originate from a study of CD8+ T cells in alopecia areata. About the research overall: Affected scalp percentage set treated patients' severity scores.

RNA was isolated and reverse transcribed to cDNA, the sequencing template. Repertoires were generated with immunoSEQ multiplex PCR, while TCRdb's copy carries only in-frame clones and drops some. The sample has fewer than 200,000 clones, 60% seen once. Regarding the study as a whole: It was observed that many expanded lesional clones persisted in scalp and blood during tofacitinib.

The treatment was: oral pan-JAK inhibitor, 5-10 mg twice daily. As part of sample collection, lesional scalp punch biopsies and peripheral blood were taken from alopecia areata patients. The TCR sequence derives from a human donor with alopecia areata. V gene TRBV29-1 combines with J gene TRBJ2-2; D may be TRBD1 (5 bases). The source material was CD4+ T cells sorted from blood, sampled at week 24, from a patient treated with tofacitinib. In DNA, the CDR3 is TGCAGCGTTGATTTGTTGGGGCGGGGGGAGCTGTTTTTT. It encodes CSVDLLGRGELFF.